This is a list of T cell receptor beta chains from one sample in a study of T cell responses to AZD1222 COVID-19 vaccine. Here immunoSEQ multiplex PCR was the method, and the copy in TCRdb shows in-frame clones only, minus some. Of approximately 50,000 clones listed, 75% to 90% are singletons. Specimen: peripheral blood, collected 28 days after the second AZD1222 dose. These receptors all come from an adult who received the AZD1222 COVID-19 vaccine. The CDR3 runs from the conserved cysteine through the conserved F or W. D genes are given only for firm matches. The size of a clone is reported for some rows only, either as once, few or many, or as a class for expanded clones.

J | size | D | V | length | CDR3 | DNA
TRBJ1-5 | - | TRBD1 | TRBV6-5 | 13 | CASGDRGNQPQHF | TGTGCCAGCGGGGACAGGGGAAATCAGCCCCAGCATTTT
TRBJ1-1 | - | - | TRBV2 | 14 | CASSEVRGGTEAFF | TGTGCCAGCAGTGAAGTCAGGGGAGGAACTGAAGCTTTCTTT
TRBJ2-3 | - | TRBD2 | TRBV6-5 | 15 | CASSRSSGGSDTQYF | TGTGCCAGCAGCCGATCTAGCGGGGGGAGTGATACGCAGTATTTT
TRBJ2-5 | - | - | TRBV6-5 | 14 | CASSFGGGRETQYF | TGTGCCAGCAGTTTTGGGGGGGGCCGAGAGACCCAGTACTTC
TRBJ2-2 | - | TRBD1 | TRBV10-3 | 14 | CAIRDREDTGELFF | TGTGCCATCAGGGACAGGGAGGACACCGGGGAGCTGTTTTTT
TRBJ1-1 | - | TRBD1 | TRBV7-9 | 14 | CASSAQGPNTEAFF | TGTGCCAGCAGCGCACAGGGGCCTAACACTGAAGCTTTCTTT
TRBJ1-2 | - | TRBD1 | TRBV29-1 | 13 | CSVDGTGSYGYTF | TGCAGCGTTGATGGGACAGGGAGCTATGGCTACACCTTC
TRBJ2-3 | - | TRBD1 | TRBV5-1 | 15 | CASSLWDRGPDTQYF | TGCGCCAGCAGCTTATGGGACAGGGGCCCAGATACGCAGTATTTT
TRBJ2-1 | - | TRBD1 | TRBV12-3/TRBV12-4 | 13 | CASSLWGTGEQFF | TGTGCCAGCAGTTTGTGGGGGACAGGCGAGCAGTTCTTC
TRBJ1-2 | - | - | TRBV6-5 | 14 | CASRPQQGSDGYTF | TGTGCCAGCAGGCCTCAACAGGGAAGCGATGGCTACACCTTC
TRBJ1-6 | once | - | TRBV21-1 | 17 | CASVPPWTETDNSPLHF | TGTGCCAGCGTTCCCCCTTGGACGGAGACTGATAATTCACCCCTCCACTTT
TRBJ1-6 | - | - | TRBV27 | 14 | CASSFAGTNSPLHF | TGTGCCAGCAGTTTCGCTGGGACTAATTCACCCCTCCACTTT
TRBJ2-7 | once | - | TRBV21-1 | 14 | CASSKYHGRDEQYF | TGTGCCAGCAGCAAATATCATGGCAGGGACGAGCAGTACTTC
TRBJ2-2 | - | TRBD2 | TRBV18 | 18 | CASSPPSGGGLGTGELFF | TGTGCCAGCTCACCACCCTCCGGCGGGGGGCTCGGCACCGGGGAGCTGTTTTTT
TRBJ2-5 | - | - | TRBV25-1 | 14 | CASSEFGTQETQYF | TGTGCCAGCAGTGAATTCGGCACCCAAGAGACCCAGTACTTC
TRBJ2-3 | - | TRBD2 | TRBV18 | 16 | CASSRDYPSYTDTQYF | TGTGCCAGCTCCCGGGACTACCCCTCCTACACAGATACGCAGTATTTT
TRBJ2-4 | - | - | TRBV19 | 13 | CAGLDRSKNIQYF | TGTGCCGGTTTAGACAGATCCAAAAACATTCAGTACTTC
TRBJ2-7 | few | - | TRBV7-3 | 14 | CASRQSVNSYEQYF | TGTGCCAGCAGACAGAGCGTAAACTCCTACGAGCAGTACTTC
TRBJ2-1 | - | TRBD2 | TRBV11-2 | 17 | CASSLGGLAGSYNEQFF | TGTGCCAGCAGCTTAGGGGGACTAGCGGGGTCCTACAATGAGCAGTTCTTC
TRBJ1-3 | - | TRBD1 | TRBV28 | 15 | CASSPTGGGGNTIYF | TGTGCCAGCAGTCCCACAGGGGGCGGTGGAAACACCATATATTTT
TRBJ1-2 | - | TRBD1 | TRBV5-8 | 15 | CASSSRQQGNYGYTF | TGTGCCAGCAGCTCCCGGCAACAGGGGAACTATGGCTACACCTTC
TRBJ1-1 | - | TRBD1 | TRBV6-1 | 13 | CASSEGQGTEAFF | TGTGCCAGCAGTGAAGGACAGGGGACTGAAGCTTTCTTT
TRBJ2-7 | - | - | TRBV5-1 | 12 | CASSLGFYEQYF | TGCGCCAGCAGCTTGGGGTTCTACGAGCAGTACTTC
TRBJ2-3 | few | - | TRBV5-1 | 12 | CASRDWRDTQYF | TGCGCCAGCAGGGACTGGAGGGATACGCAGTATTTT
TRBJ2-7 | few | - | TRBV10-3 | 14 | CAISVQKGHNEQYF | TGTGCCATCAGTGTCCAAAAGGGACACAACGAGCAGTACTTC
TRBJ2-2 | - | - | TRBV9 | 16 | CASSVGRASLTGELFF | TGTGCCAGCAGCGTAGGGAGGGCTAGCCTCACCGGGGAGCTGTTTTTT
TRBJ2-7 | - | - | TRBV5-1 | 13 | CASSFGTFYEQYF | TGCGCCAGCAGCTTTGGGACATTCTACGAGCAGTACTTC
TRBJ2-5 | - | - | TRBV11-2 | 14 | CASSPGPYQETQYF | TGTGCCAGCAGCCCAGGACCCTACCAAGAGACCCAGTACTTC
TRBJ1-2 | - | - | TRBV12-3/TRBV12-4 | 12 | CASSPGSYGYTF | TGTGCCAGCAGTCCTGGGTCCTATGGCTACACCTTC
TRBJ1-4 | once | - | TRBV11-2 | 15 | CASSPGRAFNEKLFF | TGTGCCAGCAGCCCGGGGAGGGCTTTTAATGAAAAACTGTTTTTT
TRBJ1-6 | - | - | TRBV2 | 11 | CASRGDSPLHF | TGTGCCAGCAGAGGGGATTCACCCCTCCACTTT
TRBJ1-6 | - | - | TRBV10-1 | 15 | CASSPGKGYNSPLHF | TGCGCCAGCAGCCCGGGGAAGGGGTATAATTCACCCCTCCACTTT
TRBJ2-5 | - | - | TRBV24-1 | 15 | CATSDPQNPQETQYF | TGTGCCACCAGTGATCCCCAGAACCCCCAAGAGACCCAGTACTTC
TRBJ2-1 | - | - | TRBV7-2 | 13 | CASSFVSGDEQFF | TGTGCCAGCAGCTTTGTCTCAGGCGATGAGCAGTTCTTC
TRBJ2-7 | - | - | TRBV27 | 13 | CASSLQGTYEQYF | TGTGCCAGCAGTTTACAGGGGACCTACGAGCAGTACTTC
TRBJ2-1 | - | TRBD2 | TRBV6-1 | 16 | CASSEGSGALYNEQFF | TGTGCCAGCAGTGAAGGAAGCGGGGCCCTCTACAATGAGCAGTTCTTC
TRBJ1-3 | - | - | TRBV20-1 | 15 | CSASPQQASGNTIYF | TGCAGTGCTAGTCCCCAACAAGCGTCTGGAAACACCATATATTTT
TRBJ2-7 | - | - | TRBV7-9 | 14 | CASSPGLRSYEQYF | TGTGCCAGCAGCCCCGGACTGCGCTCCTACGAGCAGTACTTC
TRBJ1-5 | - | TRBD1 | TRBV18 | 15 | CASSPPGTDDQPQHF | TGTGCCAGCTCACCACCCGGGACAGATGATCAGCCCCAGCATTTT
TRBJ1-2 | - | TRBD1 | TRBV28 | 15 | CASRPDRTTPVSYTF | TGTGCCAGCCGACCGGACAGGACAACCCCAGTAAGCTACACCTTC
TRBJ2-3 | - | TRBD2 | TRBV28 | 16 | CASSLGASGNTDTQYF | TGTGCCAGCAGTTTAGGGGCTAGCGGGAACACAGATACGCAGTATTTT
TRBJ1-2 | once | - | TRBV11-1 | 13 | CASSLSVGYGYTF | TGTGCCAGCAGCTTAAGTGTTGGGTATGGCTACACCTTC
TRBJ2-5 | - | TRBD2 | TRBV6-1 | 15 | CASSDQSVPRGAQYF | TGTGCCAGCAGTGACCAATCCGTCCCGCGGGGGGCCCAGTACTTC
TRBJ2-3 | - | - | TRBV7-8 | 13 | CASSPTSSYTQYF | TGTGCCAGCAGCCCGACCAGCAGTTATACGCAGTATTTT
TRBJ2-7 | medium-sized | - | TRBV12-3/TRBV12-4 | 10 | CASSGNEQYF | TGTGCCAGCAGTGGAAACGAGCAGTACTTC
TRBJ2-1 | - | TRBD2 | TRBV18 | 15 | CASSPGAGAHNEQFF | TGTGCCAGCTCACCGGGAGCGGGGGCCCACAATGAGCAGTTCTTC
TRBJ1-2 | - | - | TRBV27 | 15 | CASSLKGGSYYGYTF | TGTGCCAGCAGTTTAAAGGGGGGCAGTTACTATGGCTACACCTTC
TRBJ1-2 | - | - | TRBV4-3 | 13 | CASSRSGVDGYTF | TGCGCCAGCAGCCGGTCCGGGGTTGATGGCTACACCTTC
TRBJ1-3 | - | - | TRBV6-5 | 14 | CASSSGAPGNTIYF | TGTGCCAGCAGTTCCGGGGCGCCTGGAAACACCATATATTTT
TRBJ1-2 | - | TRBD1 | TRBV27 | 15 | CASSLFYGTGHGYTF | TGTGCCAGCAGTTTATTTTACGGGACAGGGCATGGCTACACCTTC
TRBJ2-3 | - | TRBD2 | TRBV4-2 | 15 | CASSYRLAGTDTQYF | TGTGCCAGCAGTTATAGACTAGCGGGCACAGATACGCAGTATTTT
TRBJ1-2 | once | - | TRBV19 | 14 | CASSRGGSNYGYTF | TGTGCCAGTAGTAGGGGTGGAAGCAACTATGGCTACACCTTC
TRBJ1-6 | - | - | TRBV5-1 | 16 | CASSLGSQGLNSPLHF | TGCGCCAGCAGCTTGGGAAGCCAGGGACTTAATTCACCCCTCCACTTT
TRBJ1-2 | - | TRBD1 | TRBV5-1 | 14 | CASSDRGLNYGYTF | TGCGCCAGCAGCGACAGGGGGCTTAACTATGGCTACACCTTC
TRBJ2-1 | - | TRBD2 | TRBV5-1 | 16 | CASSLDGGSSYNEQFF | TGCGCCAGCAGCTTGGACGGGGGGAGCTCCTACAATGAGCAGTTCTTC
TRBJ2-3 | - | - | TRBV2 | 12 | CASSENRDTQYF | TGTGCCAGCAGTGAAAATCGAGATACGCAGTATTTT
TRBJ1-2 | - | - | TRBV6-4 | 13 | CASSPGGTGGYTF | TGTGCCAGCAGCCCAGGCGGGACGGGAGGCTACACCTTC
TRBJ1-4 | - | - | TRBV7-9 | 15 | CASSFAGAGSEKLFF | TGTGCCAGCAGCTTTGCAGGGGCCGGGAGTGAAAAACTGTTTTTT
TRBJ2-2 | - | TRBD2 | TRBV5-4 | 15 | CASSLVTSSNGELFF | TGTGCCAGCAGCTTGGTGACTAGCTCTAACGGGGAGCTGTTTTTT
TRBJ1-3 | - | - | TRBV7-3 | 12 | CASSPGGNTIYF | TGTGCCAGCAGCCCGGGAGGAAACACCATATATTTT